This T cell receptor (beta chain) came from a study of T cell responses to AZD1222 COVID-19 vaccine. The ends lost 8 bases at V and 6 bases at J; junction bases unmatched: 7. Germline CDR1 is MRHNA and CDR2 is SNTAGT. The CDR3 spans 14 residues. Clones were sequenced by immunoSEQ multiplex PCR, and TCRdb holds only the in-frame ones, with some missing. The sample includes under 150,000 clones, roughly 90% of them seen just once. This chain connects TRBV6-4 to TRBJ1-4; 9 nucleotides line up with TRBD1. The receptor was isolated from an adult in good health. The material was peripheral blood, obtained on day 0 of AZD1222 vaccination. The CDR3 DNA follows: TGTGCCAGCTCCGGGACAGGGCCCGATGAAAAACTGTTTTTT. Its translation is CASSGTGPDEKLFF.